A single sample gave rise to the 31 T cell receptor beta chains below, sequenced in a study of shared clonotypes between healthy human individuals. Produced via immunoSEQ multiplex PCR; TCRdb's table is partial and in-frame only. The table shows roughly 2,500,000 clones, with roughly 93% occurring only once. The sequenced material came from naive CD4+ T cells from PBMCs. Subset: CD45RA+ positively selected. The receptors were sampled from a young man in good health. Some clones in this sample may be carry-over from other donors' samples.

The V call is TRBV7-9, the J call TRBJ2-3; weak D call: TRBD2 (6 bases). There are 14 residues in the CDR3. In germline, CDR1 is SEHNR, CDR2 FQNEAQ (reference sequence). V lost 6 bases, J lost 0 bases, and 10 bases lay in between. The DNA of the CDR3 is TGTGCCAGCAGTTCGACTAGAAGCACAGATACGCAGTATTTT. Encoded protein: CASSSTRSTDTQYF.

The chain couples TRBV5-4 to TRBJ2-5; TRBD1 might be the D (7 bases). Germline V gene data show CDR1 as SGHNT and CDR2 as YYREEE (reference sequence). The CDR3 sequence is 13 residues long. The germline V and J ends were trimmed by 6 bases and 3 bases, with 12 bases remaining between them. In nucleotides, the CDR3 is TGTGCCAGCACCAGGGGGGCTGAAGAGACCCAGTACTTC. Translating gives CASTRGAEETQYF.

The J gene is TRBJ2-3, the V gene TRBV9; D is possibly TRBD1 (6 bases). Between the trimmed V and J ends, which lost 4 bases and 2 bases, there was a span of 17 bases. The CDR3 runs to 16 residues. Germline assignment: CDR1 SGDLS and CDR2 YYNGEE. As DNA, the CDR3 is TGTGCCAGCAGCTTGATCCTAACAGGGTCCACAGATACGCAGTATTTT. It codes for CASSLILTGSTDTQYF. Looking up the rest from reference TRBV9 and TRBJ2-3 gives the full variable domain: DSGVTQTPKHLITATGQRVTLRCSPRSGDLSVYWYQQSLDQGLQFLIQYYNGEERAKGNILERFSAQQFPDLHSELNLSSLELGDSALYFCASSLILTGSTDTQYFGPGTRLTVL.

The V and J genes are TRBV18 and TRBJ1-1; the match to TRBD1 covers 12 bases. Germline lookup yields CDR1 KGHSH and CDR2 LQKENI. The V segment lost 6 bases and the J segment 7 bases; nucleotides outside the gene matches: 6. There are 14 residues in the CDR3. This chain's CDR3 is CASSPGQGAGEAFF. CDR3 sequence (DNA): TGTGCCAGCTCGCCGGGACAGGGGGCCGGTGAAGCTTTCTTT.

The genes are TRBV19 and TRBJ1-3; 9 bases match TRBD1. Germline CDR1 and CDR2: LNHDA and SQIVND (reference sequence). Germline trimming cut 9 bases from V and 2 bases from J; bases unmatched to any gene: 5. The CDR3 spans 14 residues. This CDR3 is CASNRGQTGNTIYF. The CDR3 coding sequence is TGTGCCAGCAACAGGGGGCAGACTGGAAACACCATATATTTT.

This chain connects TRBV30 to TRBJ2-1, with D unresolved. CDR1 and CDR2 from the germline V gene are GTSNPN and SVGIG (reference sequence). This CDR3 has 13 residues. Between the trimmed V and J ends, which lost 7 bases and 4 bases, there was a span of 14 bases. The CDR3 protein is CAYNREIYNEQFF. CDR3 sequence (DNA): TGTGCCTACAACCGCGAGATTTACAATGAGCAGTTCTTC.

The chain uses TRBV9 and TRBJ2-1; a possible D gene is TRBD2 (5 bases). Trimming took off 3 bases at V and 7 bases at J, with 17 bases between the two ends. This CDR3 spans 15 amino acids. Germline loops: CDR1 SGDLS, CDR2 YYNGEE. The CDR3 nucleotides are TGTGCCAGCAGCGAGGAGGTGTTCACCGATAATGAGCAGTTCTTC. Translating it yields CASSEEVFTDNEQFF.

This chain connects TRBV5-1 to TRBJ2-2; unclear D gene. CDR3 size: 12 residues. Germline assignment: CDR1 SGHRS and CDR2 YFSETQ. The V end lost 1 base, the J end lost 7 bases, and 5 bases lay between the germline ends. For the CDR3, the DNA is TGCGCCAGCAGCTTGAATTTCGGGGAGCTGTTTTTT. Translation: CASSLNFGELFF.

This rearrangement joins TRBV5-1 to TRBJ2-7, with 8 nucleotides matching TRBD2. This CDR3 region has 17 residues. Germline V gene sequence: CDR1 SGHRS, CDR2 YFSETQ. V dropped 0 bases and J dropped 0; count of bases not matched to a gene: 8. CDR3 residues: CASSLERTSGPSYEQYF. CDR3 nucleotide sequence: TGCGCCAGCAGCTTGGAAAGAACTAGCGGCCCCTCCTACGAGCAGTACTTC.

This CDR3 reads CASSIRLSGTLINYGYTF. The DNA for the CDR3 is TGTGCCAGTAGTATAAGGCTATCCGGGACACTAATTAACTATGGCTACACCTTC. This chain links TRBV19 with TRBJ1-2, with D tentatively TRBD1 (6 bases). The ends were cut back, 2 bases at V and 1 base at J, with 20 bases in the middle. Germline V gives CDR1 LNHDA, CDR2 SQIVND (reference sequence). The CDR3 has 18 residues.

The J gene is TRBJ1-5, the V gene TRBV9; D is possibly TRBD1 (5 bases). The V gene lost 2 bases and the J gene lost 0 bases, with 9 bases spanning the gap. The CDR3 length is 15 residues. In germline, CDR1 is SGDLS, CDR2 YYNGEE. CDR3 in DNA: TGTGCCAGCAGCGTCCAAGGGGTTAGCAATCAGCCCCAGCATTTT. Residues: CASSVQGVSNQPQHF. Full variable domain (missing parts from reference TRBV9 and TRBJ1-5): DSGVTQTPKHLITATGQRVTLRCSPRSGDLSVYWYQQSLDQGLQFLIQYYNGEERAKGNILERFSAQQFPDLHSELNLSSLELGDSALYFCASSVQGVSNQPQHFGDGTRLSIL.

The CDR3 region has the DNA TGTGCCAGCAGGCAGGTAGCGGGAGTAACCTACGAGCAGTACTTC. This sequence encodes CASRQVAGVTYEQYF. This rearrangement joins TRBV2 to TRBJ2-7, with 9 bases lining up with TRBD2. Germline CDR1 is SNHLY and CDR2 is FYNNEI. V was clipped by 6 bases and J by 2 bases; unmatched bases: 8. The CDR3 consists of 15 residues.

With regard to this clone: The sample holds other DNA sequences that translate to the same CDR3. The gene calls are TRBV5-1 and TRBJ1-5; D gene ambiguous. V dropped 1 base and J dropped 0 bases, with 8 bases sitting between them. Germline V gene lookup returns CDR1 SGHRS and CDR2 YFSETQ. The CDR3 is 15 residues long. The CDR3 is CASSLLGDSNQPQHF. CDR3 sequence (DNA): TGCGCCAGCAGCTTGCTCGGGGATAGCAATCAGCCCCAGCATTTT.

The chain combines TRBV6-1 with TRBJ2-1; a weak D match, TRBD2 (6 bases). The CDR3 is made up of 11 amino acids. V shed 6 bases and J shed 14 bases, with 14 bases lying between them. CDR1 and CDR2 from the germline V gene are MNHNS and SASEGT. CDR3 region: CASSDQGGEFF. The CDR3 nucleotides are TGTGCCAGCAGCGACCAGGGCGGGGAGTTCTTC.

The chain joins TRBV7-9 to TRBJ1-2, with D perhaps TRBD1 (5 bases). Germline CDR1 SEHNR, CDR2 FQNEAQ (reference sequence). CDR3 length equals 13 residues. With 5 bases removed from V and 7 bases from J, the gap between germline ends came to 14 bases. The DNA for the CDR3 is TGTGCCAGCAGCCCGGGGGGGGAAGGTGGCTACACCTTC. Translated, it gives CASSPGGEGGYTF.

The CDR3 bases are TGTGCCAGCAGCCCGGGCCAGGCCCAGTACTTC. As protein: CASSPGQAQYF. The chain employs TRBV7-9 and TRBJ2-5; D unresolved. CDR3 size: 11 residues. Trimming pared 5 bases from V and 9 bases from J, leaving 10 bases between. The germline gives CDR1 SEHNR, CDR2 FQNEAQ (reference sequence).

The chain uses TRBV27 and TRBJ2-7, with 11 bases identical to TRBD2. Germline V CDR1 and CDR2: MNHEY, SMNVEV (reference sequence). V gave up 6 bases and J gave up 9 bases; unmatched junction bases: 7. CDR3 length: 13 amino acids. The CDR3 nucleotides are TGTGCCAGCAGGGCCTTGGGACTAGCGGCGCAGTACTTC. Its protein product is CASRALGLAAQYF.

The chain uses TRBV9 and TRBJ1-2, with a possible D match to TRBD1 (6 bases). V was shortened by 8 bases and J by 5 bases, with 19 bases between the two germline ends. The germline V gene encodes CDR1 SGDLS and CDR2 YYNGEE. This CDR3 has 14 residues. The CDR3 DNA reads TGTGCCAGTTCAAGGGGGGGTCAGAGTTATGGCTACACCTTC. Its protein product is CASSRGGQSYGYTF.

V gene TRBV27 combines with J gene TRBJ2-7, with TRBD1 identical over 7 bases. Trimming at V came to 3 bases and at J to 0 bases, leaving 8 bases not matched to a gene. Germline CDR1 and CDR2: MNHEY and SMNVEV (reference sequence). CDR3 length: 16 residues. CDR3 DNA sequence: TGTGCCAGCAGTTTCCGGGACAGAAGAAACTCCTACGAGCAGTACTTC. This encodes CASSFRDRRNSYEQYF.

The rearrangement uses TRBV2 and TRBJ1-1; D gene unclear. The germline V gene has CDR1 SNHLY and CDR2 FYNNEI. This CDR3 has 15 residues. The V and J ends lost 5 bases and 5 bases respectively, with 18 bases between them. The CDR3 reads CASSLGRGPGTEAFF. Written as DNA, the CDR3 is TGTGCCAGCAGTCTGGGCCGTGGGCCGGGGACTGAAGCTTTCTTT.

In the case of this clone: Other DNA sequences in the sample encode the same CDR3. The chain has TRBV5-6 and TRBJ2-7; D ambiguous. Germline-derived CDR1 and CDR2 are SGHDT and YYEEEE. Trimming removed 5 bases at V and 6 bases at J, with 9 bases between. The CDR3 sequence is 11 residues long. In DNA form, the CDR3 reads TGTGCCAGCAGTTCTTTGCGCGAGCAGTACTTC. It codes for CASSSLREQYF.

The V gene is TRBV2, the J gene TRBJ2-7; D uncertain. The CDR3 loop spans 13 amino acids. Deletions cut 4 bases from V and 7 bases from J, with 14 bases between. Germline V CDR1 and CDR2: SNHLY, FYNNEI. The CDR3 region has the DNA TGTGCCAGCAGTGTATTTCCTCCGGATGAGCAGTACTTC. Translating it yields CASSVFPPDEQYF.

The chain has TRBV5-4 and TRBJ1-1; 11 bases agree with TRBD1. This CDR3 has 15 residues. The V segment lost 4 bases and the J segment 5 bases; nucleotides outside the gene matches: 7. The germline V gene encodes CDR1 SGHNT and CDR2 YYREEE (reference sequence). CDR3 DNA: TGTGCCAGCAGCCCCGGGGACAGGGGGAAAACTGAAGCTTTCTTT. Translating it yields CASSPGDRGKTEAFF.

This chain connects TRBV5-1 to TRBJ1-4, with TRBD1 as a possible D gene (6 bases). The CDR3 covers 14 residues. CDR1 and CDR2 from the germline V gene are SGHRS and YFSETQ. V lost 4 bases to trimming and J lost 8 bases, with 15 bases between them. Written as DNA, the CDR3 is TGCGCCAGCAGCCCCGGGGGCCCGGGGGAAAAACTGTTTTTT. Its translation: CASSPGGPGEKLFF.

J is TRBJ2-7 and V is TRBV5-4, with D uncertain. Per the germline V gene, CDR1 is SGHNT and CDR2 is YYREEE (reference sequence). The CDR3 covers 15 residues. V shed 4 bases and J shed 2 bases, with 16 bases lying between them. CDR3 amino acids: CASSDSKRLTYEQYF. The CDR3 region has the DNA TGTGCCAGCAGCGATAGCAAGCGACTCACCTACGAGCAGTACTTC.

The chain employs TRBV7-9 and TRBJ1-1; TRBD1 matches at 7 bases. CDR1 and CDR2 from the germline V gene are SEHNR and FQNEAQ (reference sequence). The junction had 19 bases not matched to a gene; V was cut back by 4 bases and J by 2 bases. The CDR3 runs 19 residues. The CDR3 sequence: CASSSPSEGARTLNTEAFF. As DNA, the CDR3 is TGTGCCAGCAGCTCACCGAGTGAGGGGGCGCGGACCCTAAACACTGAAGCTTTCTTT.

The chain carries TRBV6-6 and TRBJ1-2; D ambiguous. The CDR3 has 14 residues. Trimming cost V 6 bases and J 1 base, with 12 bases left between them. Germline values: CDR1 MNHNY, CDR2 SVGAGI (reference sequence). In nucleotides, the CDR3 is TGTGCCAGCAGGCCTTTTGGGTTTAACTATGGCTACACCTTC. The encoded protein is CASRPFGFNYGYTF.

The chain joins TRBV2 to TRBJ1-4; D gene ambiguous. This CDR3 contains 14 residues. The V gene's germline CDR1 is SNHLY and CDR2 FYNNEI. V gave up 2 bases and J gave up 8 bases, with 12 bases separating them. The CDR3 DNA is TGTGCCAGCAGTGAATCGCTCACGCGGGAAAAACTGTTTTTT. Its protein is CASSESLTREKLFF. The variable domain in full, with the rest retrieved from reference TRBV2 and TRBJ1-4, is EPEVTQTPSHQVTQMGQEVILRCVPISNHLYFYWYRQILGQKVEFLVSFYNNEISEKSEIFDDQFSVERPDGSNFTLKIRSTKLEDSAMYFCASSESLTREKLFFGSGTQLSVL.

In regard to this clone: The sample carries other DNA sequences with the same CDR3. The J gene is TRBJ2-2, the V gene TRBV5-1, with D unresolved. V dropped 3 bases and J dropped 5 bases, with 2 bases sitting between them. The germline V gene encodes CDR1 SGHRS and CDR2 YFSETQ. CDR3 length: 11 residues. For the CDR3, the DNA is TGCGCCAGCAGCTCTACCGGGGAGCTGTTTTTT. It translates to CASSSTGELFF.

The chain carries TRBV30 and TRBJ2-7; D may match TRBD1 or TRBD2 (5 bases each). Trimming shortened V by 5 bases and J by 0 bases, and 11 bases separated the two germline ends. The CDR3 is 13 amino acids. Germline assignment: CDR1 GTSNPN and CDR2 SVGIG (reference sequence). CDR3 region: CAWGGDPSYEQYF. The DNA of the CDR3 is TGTGCCTGGGGTGGGGACCCCTCCTACGAGCAGTACTTC.

This chain links TRBV4-2 with TRBJ1-4; D remains ambiguous. Germline V gene lookup returns CDR1 LGHNA and CDR2 YNFKEQ. V was trimmed by 3 bases and J by 3 bases, leaving 14 bases between them. This CDR3 region has 16 residues. The CDR3 here is CASSHPNGAANEKLFF. The CDR3 DNA is TGTGCCAGCAGCCATCCAAACGGCGCGGCTAATGAAAAACTGTTTTTT.